The next 31 T cell receptor beta chains were all read from a single sample in a study of blood T cell repertoires in COVID-19. Profiling relied on immunoSEQ multiplex PCR, and the TCRdb table lists in-frame clones only, not all of them. The sample comprises about 290,000 clones, roughly 89% of which are singletons, and 11% rests with the top ten. Sequencing was done on a sample of peripheral blood. These TCRs come from a woman aged 30 to 39 with COVID-19, enrolled during active disease.

The chain carries TRBV25-1 and TRBJ2-3; TRBD1 agrees at 7 bases. With V trimmed by 6 bases and J by 1 base, 4 bases remained unmatched. This CDR3 is built from 14 residues. The germline CDR1 and CDR2 sequences are MGHDK and SYGVNS. DNA of the CDR3: TGTGCCAGCAGCAGGACAGGTGGCACAGATACGCAGTATTTT. Protein: CASSRTGGTDTQYF.

This chain uses TRBV7-9 with TRBJ1-1; 7 nucleotides match TRBD1. Unmatched junction bases numbered 9, after V lost 5 bases and J lost 3 bases. From germline, CDR1 is SEHNR and CDR2 FQNEAQ (reference sequence). The CDR3 contains 15 residues. CDR3 amino acids: CASSHTTGRDTEAFF. The CDR3 DNA reads TGTGCCAGCAGCCACACGACAGGGCGGGACACTGAAGCTTTCTTT.

This rearrangement joins TRBV6-5 to TRBJ1-2; a possible D gene is TRBD1 (6 bases). Trimming took 2 bases from V and 6 from J, leaving 19 bases between them. CDR1 is MNHEY, CDR2 SVGAGI, per germline. The CDR3 extends over 16 amino acids. The chain's CDR3 is CASSYQTQGPSHGYTF. The CDR3 coding sequence is TGTGCCAGCAGTTACCAAACACAGGGCCCCTCTCATGGCTACACCTTC.

The V and J genes are TRBV4-1 and TRBJ1-1; TRBD1 aligns across 8 bases. Germline loops: CDR1 MGHRA, CDR2 YSYEKL. Trimming at V came to 4 bases and at J to 1 base, leaving 8 bases not matched to a gene. The length of the CDR3 is 16 residues. The DNA for the CDR3 is TGCGCCAGCAGCCCGGACAGGGAAAGGGGGAACACTGAAGCTTTCTTT. Translating gives CASSPDRERGNTEAFF.

Of note for this clone: One junction end disagrees with the germline gene, perhaps due to a read error. V usage is TRBV19 and J usage is TRBJ2-7; 7 bases are shared with TRBD2. This CDR3 region has 15 residues. Germline CDR1 LNHDA, CDR2 SQIVND (reference sequence). CDR3 DNA sequence: TGTGCCAGTAGTATACAACCGGGGGGTTCCTACGAGCAGTGCTTC. It codes for CASSIQPGGSYEQCF.

This clone came up a few times. J is TRBJ1-6 and V is TRBV3-1 (or the pseudogene TRBV3-2), with 8 bases aligning to TRBD1. The CDR3 sequence is 14 residues long. The germline CDR1 and CDR2 sequences are LGHDT and YNNKEL (reference sequence). Germline trimming cut 6 bases from V and 13 bases from J; bases unmatched to any gene: 11. CDR3 in amino acids: CASSPGQGGSPLHF. The CDR3 DNA reads as TGTGCCAGCAGTCCAGGACAGGGAGGTTCGCCCCTCCACTTT.

The CDR3 DNA reads TGTGCCAGCTCGCCTGGGACTAGCGGGGGGTTTTACAATGAGCAGTTCTTC. Protein sequence: CASSPGTSGGFYNEQFF. V is TRBV18 and J is TRBJ2-1, with 15 bases lining up with TRBD2. The CDR3 covers 17 residues. CDR1 and CDR2 (germline): KGHSH, LQKENI. The V gene end was trimmed by 6 bases and the J gene end by 4 bases; junction bases not matched to a gene: 7.

This rearrangement joins TRBV10-2 to TRBJ2-2; D is possibly TRBD2 (7 bases). The CDR3 consists of 14 residues. Germline V gives CDR1 WSHSY, CDR2 SAAADI. Trimming shortened V by 8 bases and J by 3 bases, and 13 bases separated the two germline ends. The CDR3: CASGGAGYTGELFF. Here the CDR3 DNA reads TGCGCCAGCGGGGGGGCGGGGTACACCGGGGAGCTGTTTTTT.

The count of this clone is one. This chain connects TRBV10-3 to TRBJ2-3; possibly TRBD2 for D (5 bases). CDR3 length: 16 amino acids. In germline, CDR1 is ENHRY, CDR2 SYGVKD. V was clipped by 6 bases and J by 4 bases, with 20 bases between them. CDR3 region: CAISGGLDIVSDTQYF. The CDR3 nucleotides are TGTGCCATCAGCGGAGGACTCGACATTGTGTCAGATACGCAGTATTTT.

V is TRBV5-6 and J is TRBJ2-7; 8 positions agree with TRBD1. Germline V gene data show CDR1 as SGHDT and CDR2 as YYEEEE. The CDR3 consists of 13 residues. J gave up 5 bases and V 4 bases, and 5 bases lay outside the gene matches. DNA for the CDR3: TGTGCCAGCAGCCCCGGACAGGGAGACGAGCAGTACTTC. It codes for CASSPGQGDEQYF.

The chain recombines TRBV11-2 with TRBJ2-2, with 9 bases lining up with TRBD2. Germline CDR1 and CDR2: SGHAT and FQNNGV. This CDR3 has 15 amino acids. V trimming: 2 bases; J trimming: 4 bases; junction bases outside the gene matches: 2. The CDR3 loop is CASSLLAGPTGELFF. CDR3 bases: TGTGCCAGCAGCTTACTAGCGGGACCCACCGGGGAGCTGTTTTTT.

V is TRBV10-3 and J is TRBJ1-1; possibly TRBD1 for D (5 bases). Trimming shortened V by 3 bases and J by 1 base, and 6 bases separated the two germline ends. The CDR3 length is 13 residues. CDR1 is ENHRY and CDR2 is SYGVKD in the germline V gene. CDR3 region: CAISEGANTEAFF. In nucleotides, the CDR3 is TGTGCCATCAGTGAAGGGGCGAACACTGAAGCTTTCTTT.

This clone has just one count. V gene TRBV7-6 combines with J gene TRBJ1-1; the D gene is possibly TRBD1 (5 bases). The CDR3 length is 13 residues. Trimming shortened V by 5 bases and J by 3 bases, and 10 bases separated the two germline ends. Germline lookup yields CDR1 SGHVS and CDR2 FNYEAQ. The CDR3 loop reads CASSVDRDTEAFF. The CDR3 DNA is TGTGCCAGCAGCGTCGACAGAGACACTGAAGCTTTCTTT.

CDR3 region: CASSFSQTGTNYGYTF. CDR3 nucleotide sequence: TGTGCCAGCAGCTTTTCTCAGACAGGCACCAACTATGGCTACACCTTC. The rearrangement joins TRBV13 to TRBJ1-2, with a weak D call TRBD1 (6 bases). This CDR3 has 16 amino acids. The germline V gene encodes CDR1 PRHDT and CDR2 FYEKMQ (reference sequence). The ends were cut back, 3 bases at V and 2 bases at J, with 16 bases in the middle.

This clone was detected only once. The rearrangement uses TRBV28 and TRBJ1-1; 8 bases match TRBD1. The V gene's germline CDR1 is MDHEN and CDR2 SYDVKM. This CDR3 spans 15 amino acids. The junction had 5 bases not matched to a gene; V was cut back by 4 bases and J by 1 base. The DNA for the CDR3 is TGTGCCAGCAGTTCACCCGGGACAGGGAACACTGAAGCTTTCTTT. Translation gives CASSSPGTGNTEAFF.

The J gene is TRBJ1-1, the V gene TRBV5-1, with D possibly being TRBD1 (5 bases). The V and J ends lost 4 bases and 5 bases respectively, with 27 bases between them. CDR1 and CDR2 from the germline V gene are SGHRS and YFSETQ. There are 18 residues in the CDR3. The CDR3 loop reads CASSRGTARLGVRTEAFF. For the CDR3, the DNA is TGCGCCAGCAGCCGGGGGACGGCTAGGTTAGGGGTGAGGACTGAAGCTTTCTTT.

The J gene is TRBJ1-5, the V gene TRBV18, with 8 positions matching TRBD1. J was trimmed by 5 bases and V by 6 bases; bases with no gene match: 3. The CDR3 extends over 13 amino acids. Germline V lookup: CDR1 KGHSH, CDR2 LQKENI. Written as DNA, the CDR3 is TGTGCCAGCTCGTCACAGGGGGATCAGCCCCAGCATTTT. Translation: CASSSQGDQPQHF.

This clone was counted between two and nine times. Other DNA sequences from this sample encode an identical CDR3 as well. This rearrangement joins TRBV18 to TRBJ1-1; 8 bases fit TRBD1. CDR1 and CDR2 (germline): KGHSH, LQKENI. This CDR3 spans 14 amino acids. V lost 6 bases to trimming and J lost 1 base; unmatched junction nucleotides: 4. This CDR3 is CASSPGTGNTEAFF. The CDR3 DNA reads TGTGCCAGCTCGCCAGGGACAGGGAACACTGAAGCTTTCTTT.

This chain uses TRBV10-3 with TRBJ1-1, with D possibly being TRBD1 (5 bases). CDR1 ENHRY and CDR2 SYGVKD come from the germline V gene. The length of the CDR3 is 13 residues. Trimming pared 2 bases from V and 3 bases from J, leaving 7 bases between. DNA for the CDR3: TGTGCCATCAGTGAGGCGGGGGACACTGAAGCTTTCTTT. Translation gives CAISEAGDTEAFF.

The V call is TRBV6-5, the J call TRBJ1-6; 7 bases align to TRBD1. This CDR3 spans 12 amino acids. Germline V gene data show CDR1 as MNHEY and CDR2 as SVGAGI. V shed 5 bases, J shed 10 bases, and the junction held 2 bases outside the gene matches. CDR3 nucleotide sequence: TGTGCCAGCAGTCAGGGGGGCTCACCCCTCCACTTT. This sequence encodes CASSQGGSPLHF.

This clone was found once. For the CDR3, the DNA is TGTGCCAGCAGCGGGACAGGGGTTAACTATGGCTACACCTTC. Translating it yields CASSGTGVNYGYTF. The chain employs TRBV6-5 and TRBJ1-2; 10 nucleotides align to TRBD1. Germline assignment: CDR1 MNHEY and CDR2 SVGAGI. V lost 6 bases to trimming and J lost 1 base; unmatched junction nucleotides: 2. The CDR3 has 14 amino acids.

This rearrangement joins TRBV18 to TRBJ2-1; perhaps TRBD2 as D (6 bases). CDR1 and CDR2 from the germline V gene are KGHSH and LQKENI. This CDR3 is 14 amino acids long. Trimming took off 6 bases at V and 4 bases at J, with 13 bases between the two ends. The CDR3 region is CASSPAGFYNEQFF. The CDR3 DNA is TGTGCCAGCTCCCCGGCGGGATTTTACAATGAGCAGTTCTTC.

V gene TRBV19 combines with J gene TRBJ1-2; D not certain. This CDR3 is built from 13 residues. V was trimmed by 4 bases and J by 4 bases, leaving 10 bases between them. In germline, CDR1 is LNHDA, CDR2 SQIVND (reference sequence). The CDR3 spells CASSNVMSYGYTF. CDR3 nucleotides: TGTGCCAGTAGTAATGTCATGAGCTATGGCTACACCTTC.

This clone was seen just once. This chain uses TRBV27 with TRBJ1-6; 11 bases match TRBD1. J was trimmed by 10 bases and V by 4 bases; bases with no gene match: 6. Germline CDR1 and CDR2: MNHEY and SMNVEV (reference sequence). This CDR3 has 15 residues. As DNA, the CDR3 is TGTGCCAGCAGTTCGGACAGGGGGCGCGGATCACCCCTCCACTTT. Its protein product is CASSSDRGRGSPLHF.

The chain recombines TRBV3-1 (or the pseudogene TRBV3-2) with TRBJ1-1; D gene uncertain. Per the germline V gene, CDR1 is LGHDT and CDR2 is YNNKEL (reference sequence). The CDR3 has 12 amino acids. Trimming took 1 base from V and 9 from J, leaving 9 bases between them. CDR3 amino acids: CASSQAQRQAFF. The CDR3 DNA is TGTGCCAGCAGCCAAGCACAGAGACAAGCTTTCTTT.

This sequence joins TRBV10-1 and TRBJ1-2, with 7 bases identical to TRBD1. The CDR3 runs to 15 residues. V trimming: 0 bases; J trimming: 3 bases; junction bases outside the gene matches: 4. Germline-derived CDR1 and CDR2 are WNHNN and SYGVQD (reference sequence). The DNA for the CDR3 is TGCGCCAGCAGTGAGTCCACAGGGGCGGACTATGGCTACACCTTC. It translates to CASSESTGADYGYTF.

This chain joins TRBV11-2 and TRBJ2-7; D is possibly TRBD2 (5 bases). This CDR3 region has 16 residues. Germline loops: CDR1 SGHAT, CDR2 FQNNGV. V was shortened by 4 bases and J by 0 bases, with 16 bases between the two germline ends. The CDR3 protein is CASSSYPGRSSYEQYF. The CDR3 region has the DNA TGTGCCAGCAGCTCATATCCGGGGAGAAGCTCCTACGAGCAGTACTTC.

This clone is a singleton in its sample. The chain uses TRBV12-3 or TRBV12-4 and TRBJ2-1, with 8 positions matching TRBD1. The CDR3 is 13 amino acids. Unmatched junction bases numbered 5, after V lost 5 bases and J lost 8 bases. CDR3 DNA sequence: TGTGCCAGCAGTCCGGACAGGGACGATGAGCAGTTCTTC. Its protein is CASSPDRDDEQFF.

On this clone itself: The same CDR3 also results from other DNA sequences found in this sample. The V gene is TRBV4-1, the J gene TRBJ2-7; D may be TRBD1 (6 bases). V lost 0 bases to trimming and J lost 2 bases, with 14 bases between them. The V gene's germline CDR1 is MGHRA and CDR2 YSYEKL. The CDR3 length is 16 residues. The CDR3 reads CASSQERGGPPYEQYF. Written as DNA, the CDR3 is TGCGCCAGCAGCCAAGAAAGAGGGGGACCCCCCTACGAGCAGTACTTC.

This clone was detected once. The chain combines TRBV6-2 or TRBV6-3 with TRBJ2-5, with unresolved D. CDR1 MNHEY and CDR2 SVGEGT come from the germline V gene. V dropped 2 bases and J dropped 4 bases, with 14 bases sitting between them. The CDR3 length is 15 residues. CDR3 loop: CASSYGRQISETQYF. CDR3 nucleotide sequence: TGTGCCAGCAGTTACGGCCGCCAGATTTCAGAGACCCAGTACTTC.

This chain connects TRBV28 to TRBJ1-2; 12 bases align to TRBD1. The CDR3 sequence is 16 residues long. J was trimmed by 8 bases and V by 9 bases; bases with no gene match: 16. Germline V CDR1 and CDR2: MDHEN, SYDVKM. The CDR3 is CASFIRDRGRGSGYTF. The CDR3 nucleotides read TGTGCCAGTTTCATCCGGGACAGGGGGCGGGGGAGCGGCTACACCTTC.